These 30 T cell receptor beta chains were all obtained from the same sample, sequenced in a study of T cell responses to AZD1222 COVID-19 vaccine. Assay: immunoSEQ multiplex PCR; the TCRdb copy retains only in-frame clones and omits some. There are around 87,000 clones in the sample; approximately 91% occur only once, and 22% lies in the top ten. The specimen was peripheral blood, collected on day 0 of AZD1222 vaccination. These receptors all stem from an adult in good health.

The chain couples TRBV29-1 to TRBJ2-1, with TRBD1 matching 10 bases. The CDR3 runs 15 residues. V dropped 6 bases and J dropped 8; count of bases not matched to a gene: 13. Germline-derived CDR1 and CDR2 are SQVTM and ANQGSEA. CDR3 loop: CSVNSGQGFGDEQFF. The CDR3 DNA follows: TGCAGCGTGAATTCGGGACAGGGGTTTGGTGATGAGCAGTTCTTC.

The genes are TRBV5-1 and TRBJ1-3, with D perhaps TRBD1 (5 bases). This CDR3 is built from 15 residues. The V gene's germline CDR1 is SGHRS and CDR2 YFSETQ. The V end was cut by 0 bases, the J end by 0 bases, with 7 bases between. CDR3 sequence (DNA): TGCGCCAGCAGCTTGGGACAGATCTCTGGAAACACCATATATTTT. This sequence encodes CASSLGQISGNTIYF.

This sequence joins TRBV4-1 and TRBJ1-5; TRBD1 is a possible D gene (5 bases). Between the trimmed V and J ends, which lost 4 bases and 3 bases, there was a span of 16 bases. Germline V gene sequence: CDR1 MGHRA, CDR2 YSYEKL. The CDR3 runs 16 residues. The CDR3 sequence is CASSPQGVRTNQPQHF. In nucleotides, the CDR3 is TGCGCCAGCAGCCCACAAGGGGTTAGGACCAATCAGCCCCAGCATTTT.

The chain links TRBV7-2 to TRBJ1-1; D is uncertain. Germline CDR1 SGHTA, CDR2 FQGNSA. This CDR3 has 14 residues. Trimming shortened V by 1 base and J by 2 bases, and 8 bases separated the two germline ends. The CDR3: CASSLVGSNTEAFF. Here the CDR3 DNA reads TGTGCCAGCAGCTTAGTAGGCAGCAACACTGAAGCTTTCTTT.

This chain connects TRBV7-9 to TRBJ1-5, with 7 bases identical to TRBD1. Germline CDR1 and CDR2: SEHNR and FQNEAQ (reference sequence). V gave up 4 bases and J gave up 0 bases; unmatched junction bases: 6. The CDR3 is made up of 16 amino acids. CDR3 residues: CASSSNRQGSNQPQHF. CDR3 nucleotides: TGTGCCAGCAGCTCCAATCGACAGGGTAGCAATCAGCCCCAGCATTTT.

The rearrangement uses TRBV14 and TRBJ2-7; D may be TRBD1 (6 bases). The CDR3 length is 15 residues. Germline CDR1 and CDR2: SGHDN and FVKESK. V gave up 3 bases and J gave up 3 bases, with 15 bases separating them. CDR3 sequence reads: CASSHPRQEHYEQYF. CDR3 in DNA: TGTGCCAGCAGCCACCCCCGACAGGAACACTACGAGCAGTACTTC.

CDR3 sequence: CASSVGPNEKLFF. The CDR3 DNA reads as TGTGCCAGCAGCGTCGGCCCTAATGAAAAACTGTTTTTT. The V gene is TRBV7-2, the J gene TRBJ1-4; D gene ambiguous. The V gene lost 5 bases and the J gene lost 3 bases, with 7 bases spanning the gap. The CDR3 loop spans 13 amino acids. Germline V CDR1 and CDR2: SGHTA, FQGNSA.

This clone was counted once. The rearrangement links TRBV5-5 to TRBJ1-1; maybe TRBD1 (5 bases). The V end lost 4 bases, the J end lost 5 bases, and 15 bases lay between the germline ends. CDR1 and CDR2 from the germline V gene are SGHKS and YYEKEE (reference sequence). This CDR3 spans 14 amino acids. CDR3: CASSPLRGRTEAFF. The CDR3 coding sequence is TGTGCCAGCAGCCCCCTTAGGGGAAGGACTGAAGCTTTCTTT.

The rearrangement links TRBV5-5 to TRBJ1-2, with TRBD1 as a possible D gene (5 bases). CDR3 length equals 14 residues. The germline V gene has CDR1 SGHKS and CDR2 YYEKEE (reference sequence). V lost 2 bases and J 7 bases, leaving 15 bases between the germline ends. The DNA of the CDR3 is TGTGCCAGCAGCTTTTTTGGGGGAGAGGGTGGCTACACCTTC. Its translation is CASSFFGGEGGYTF.

The CDR3 DNA is TGTGCCAGCAGCTTAGCCGGGACAGGGGGCGGAGGTGGCACTGAAGCTTTCTTT. It is translated as CASSLAGTGGGGGTEAFF. V is TRBV7-2 and J is TRBJ1-1; 12 bases align to TRBD1. The CDR3 spans 18 residues. The germline CDR1 and CDR2 sequences are SGHTA and FQGNSA. Losses at the gene ends were 0 bases for V and 4 bases for J; bases not matched to a gene: 9.

The gene calls are TRBV9 and TRBJ1-1, with D possibly matching TRBD1 (6 bases). Trimming pared 3 bases from V and 5 bases from J, leaving 20 bases between. Germline lookup yields CDR1 SGDLS and CDR2 YYNGEE. This CDR3 is built from 16 residues. CDR3 DNA sequence: TGTGCCAGCAGCGCCCTTAGTGGAGGGGGAGGGACTGAAGCTTTCTTT. This codes for CASSALSGGGGTEAFF.

The rearrangement links TRBV28 to TRBJ2-7; D unresolved. The V end lost 2 bases, the J end lost 4 bases, and 9 bases lay between the germline ends. Germline V gene lookup returns CDR1 MDHEN and CDR2 SYDVKM. The CDR3 length is 13 residues. The CDR3 DNA is TGTGCCAGCAGTTTAGGTCGAGAGTACGAGCAGTACTTC. As protein: CASSLGREYEQYF.

The rearrangement joins TRBV12-5 to TRBJ1-1; TRBD1 agrees at 9 bases. V was clipped by 4 bases and J by 3 bases; unmatched bases: 3. Per the germline V gene, CDR1 is LGHNT and CDR2 is FRNRAP. CDR3 length: 14 amino acids. DNA for the CDR3: TGTGCTAGTGGTTCCGGACAGGGGTACACTGAAGCTTTCTTT. Protein: CASGSGQGYTEAFF.

The V and J genes are TRBV9 and TRBJ2-3; D is unresolved. In germline, CDR1 is SGDLS, CDR2 YYNGEE. The CDR3 runs 12 residues. V lost 0 bases and J lost 4, with 3 bases in between. The DNA of the CDR3 is TGTGCCAGCAGCGTAGTGGCAGATACGCAGTATTTT. Its translation: CASSVVADTQYF.

Here the CDR3 DNA reads TGTGCCAGTAGTATAATGGGGTCAGCTGAAGCTTTCTTT. Translation gives CASSIMGSAEAFF. This chain joins TRBV19 and TRBJ1-1, with D unclear. V lost 2 bases and J 6 bases, leaving 10 bases between the germline ends. CDR3 length equals 13 residues. The germline V gene has CDR1 LNHDA and CDR2 SQIVND (reference sequence).

This rearrangement joins TRBV2 to TRBJ2-7; no firm D call. V shed 7 bases and J shed 0 bases, with 13 bases lying between them. Germline CDR1 reads SNHLY; CDR2 reads FYNNEI. CDR3 size: 14 residues. The CDR3 reads CASNKGTGSYEQYF. CDR3 coding DNA: TGTGCCAGCAATAAGGGCACGGGCTCCTACGAGCAGTACTTC.

This clone was counted once. The gene calls are TRBV14 and TRBJ1-6; D possibly corresponds to TRBD1 (5 bases). There are 13 residues in the CDR3. Trimming removed 3 bases from V and 11 bases from J, with 11 bases in between. The germline V gene encodes CDR1 SGHDN and CDR2 FVKESK. CDR3 region: CASSQDWGAPLHF. CDR3 sequence (DNA): TGTGCCAGCAGCCAGGATTGGGGGGCACCCCTCCACTTT.

This clone was picked up one time. The chain couples TRBV7-2 to TRBJ2-3; D might be TRBD1 (5 bases). Germline V gene lookup returns CDR1 SGHTA and CDR2 FQGNSA. The ends were cut back, 2 bases at V and 2 bases at J, with 8 bases in the middle. This CDR3 contains 14 residues. This CDR3 is CASSLRQITDTQYF. As DNA, the CDR3 is TGTGCCAGCAGCTTAAGACAGATCACAGATACGCAGTATTTT.

This clone has a single count. V gene TRBV9 combines with J gene TRBJ1-6, with TRBD1 as a possible D gene (5 bases). CDR3 length: 15 residues. The V gene lost 0 bases and the J gene lost 7 bases, with 11 bases spanning the gap. Germline V CDR1 and CDR2: SGDLS, YYNGEE. The CDR3 reads CASSVVSGLNSPLHF. Here the CDR3 DNA reads TGTGCCAGCAGCGTAGTGTCGGGGCTCAATTCACCCCTCCACTTT. The entire variable domain, with the rest obtained from reference TRBV9 and TRBJ1-6, is as follows: DSGVTQTPKHLITATGQRVTLRCSPRSGDLSVYWYQQSLDQGLQFLIQYYNGEERAKGNILERFSAQQFPDLHSELNLSSLELGDSALYFCASSVVSGLNSPLHFGNGTRLTVT.

A single count supports this clone. The chain combines TRBV6-2 or TRBV6-3 with TRBJ2-2, with D maybe TRBD1 (6 bases). Deletions cut 0 bases from V and 6 bases from J, with 17 bases between. From germline, CDR1 is MNHEY and CDR2 SVGEGT. CDR3 length: 17 residues. This CDR3 reads CASSYSRRRGVAGELFF. CDR3 bases: TGTGCCAGCAGTTACTCTAGGCGCAGGGGAGTCGCCGGGGAGCTGTTTTTT.

The chain recombines TRBV6-5 with TRBJ2-7, with D uncertain. CDR1 and CDR2 from the germline V gene are MNHEY and SVGAGI. This CDR3 comprises 11 residues. V was clipped by 6 bases and J by 6 bases, with 9 bases between them. The DNA of the CDR3 is TGTGCCAGCAGCCAATACAGCGAGCAGTACTTC. It translates to CASSQYSEQYF.

CDR3 residues: CASAFEQGLQFF. The CDR3 DNA sequence: TGTGCCAGCGCGTTCGAACAGGGGTTGCAGTTCTTC. This chain uses TRBV6-6 with TRBJ2-1; 7 bases line up with TRBD1. CDR1 and CDR2 from the germline V gene are MNHNY and SVGAGI (reference sequence). The CDR3 covers 12 residues. The ends lost 8 bases at V and 12 bases at J; junction bases unmatched: 10.

V usage is TRBV6-5 and J usage is TRBJ1-1, with D unclear. This CDR3 contains 15 residues. CDR1 and CDR2 (germline): MNHEY, SVGAGI. Deletions cut 0 bases from V and 0 bases from J, with 8 bases between. CDR3 nucleotide sequence: TGTGCCAGCAGTTACTCGAGCAACCTGAACACTGAAGCTTTCTTT. Translation: CASSYSSNLNTEAFF.

The chain carries TRBV9 and TRBJ2-1, with TRBD1 identical over 7 bases. Losses at the gene ends were 3 bases for V and 9 bases for J; bases not matched to a gene: 6. CDR1 is SGDLS and CDR2 is YYNGEE in the germline V gene. The CDR3 totals 13 residues. CDR3 coding DNA: TGTGCCAGCAGCGCGACAGGGCTTGGTGAGCAGTTCTTC. It is translated as CASSATGLGEQFF.

V gene TRBV15 combines with J gene TRBJ1-5; D possibly corresponds to TRBD1 (5 bases). Trimming removed 1 base at V and 5 bases at J, with 12 bases between. The CDR3 spans 15 residues. Germline loops: CDR1 LNHNV, CDR2 YYDKDF (reference sequence). For the CDR3, the DNA is TGTGCCACCAGCAGAGCGGCGGGGGACTATCAGCCCCAGCATTTT. Amino acids: CATSRAAGDYQPQHF.

This chain uses TRBV6-2 or TRBV6-3 with TRBJ2-1; D ambiguous. This CDR3 region has 15 residues. From germline, CDR1 is MNHEY and CDR2 SVGEGT. V lost 2 bases, J lost 6 bases, and 14 bases lay in between. CDR3 in DNA: TGTGCCAGCAGTTACCCCCCGAAACGAGGCAATGAGCAGTTCTTC. Translated, it gives CASSYPPKRGNEQFF.

This chain links TRBV6-2 or TRBV6-3 with TRBJ1-6; D not resolved. The CDR3 totals 14 residues. Germline V lookup: CDR1 MNHEY, CDR2 SVGEGT. Trimming pared 5 bases from V and 0 bases from J, leaving 5 bases between. The chain's CDR3 is CASSRNSYNSPLHF. The CDR3 nucleotides read TGTGCCAGCAGTCGGAACTCCTATAATTCACCCCTCCACTTT.

J is TRBJ2-7 and V is TRBV7-9; D is undetermined. Trimming pared 0 bases from V and 4 bases from J, leaving 19 bases between. Per the germline V gene, CDR1 is SEHNR and CDR2 is FQNEAQ (reference sequence). The CDR3 contains 17 residues. CDR3 DNA sequence: TGTGCCAGCAGCTTAGCCTCAAGAATGGCTAACTCTTACGAGCAGTACTTC. Its translation: CASSLASRMANSYEQYF.

The chain employs TRBV7-2 and TRBJ2-7; 7 bases are shared with TRBD1. Germline-derived CDR1 and CDR2 are SGHTA and FQGNSA. The CDR3 loop spans 13 amino acids. The J segment lost 5 bases and the V segment lost 4 bases, leaving 5 bases of the junction unmatched. The CDR3 spells CASSSHRGHEQYF. CDR3 in DNA: TGTGCCAGCAGCTCCCACAGGGGCCACGAGCAGTACTTC.

V is TRBV28 and J is TRBJ2-2, with D hard to call. The CDR3 loop spans 16 amino acids. Germline values: CDR1 MDHEN, CDR2 SYDVKM. The germline V and J ends were trimmed by 2 bases and 1 base, with 11 bases remaining between them. CDR3 loop: CASSLGSEMNTGELFF. The CDR3, as DNA: TGTGCCAGCAGTTTAGGTTCTGAGATGAACACCGGGGAGCTGTTTTTT.